This T cell receptor beta chain derives from a study of T cell repertoires in aging, cancer and after chemotherapy. The CDR3 is 15 residues long. Trimming removed 0 bases at V and 3 bases at J, with 8 bases between. Germline V gives CDR1 SGHTA, CDR2 FQGTGA. Amplification of TCR beta used genomic DNA extracted from peripheral blood. Rearranged V-D-J TRB sequences were amplified with a mixed TRB-A/B primer pool. In TCRdb, the multiplex PCR reads were re-called with MiXCR into one record per CDR3 protein. The sample shows roughly 7,800 distinct CDR3 sequences, about half of them seen only once. Sample: blood. The sequence came from a human donor with a solid tumor. This chain joins TRBV7-3 and TRBJ2-2, with D possibly matching TRBD2 (5 bases). This CDR3 reads CASSLTTGYTGELFF. In nucleotides, the CDR3 is TGTGCCAGCAGCTTAACGACGGGGTACACCGGGGAGCTGTTTTTT.